These 10 T cell receptor beta chains were all obtained from the same sample, sequenced in a study of T cell repertoires in cytomegalovirus infection. TCRdb re-derived calls from the reads in MiXCR, one entry per CDR3 protein. The profile covers hundreds of thousands of distinct CDR3 sequences, with around 29% appearing a single time and over 12% taken by the ten largest. Their recognized antigens are unknown. Sequencing used cultured CD8+ T cells from PBMCs, obtained from culture after CMV antigen stimulation. The receptors stem from a human donor in good health (CMV status not recorded). Some clones in this sample may be carry-over from other donors' samples.

On this clonotype: A much larger clone lies one base from this, so it may be a read error. V and J are TRBV7-2 and TRBJ2-3, with D perhaps matching TRBD2 (6 bases). V lost 4 bases and J lost 3, with 11 bases in between. Germline lookup yields CDR1 SGHTA and CDR2 FQGNSA. This CDR3 is built from 14 residues. Here the CDR3 reads CASSWVGGTDTQYF. The CDR3 nucleotides read TGTGCCAGCAGCTGGGTTGGGGGGACAGATACGCAGTATTTT.

This clonotype was seen a handful of times. This rearrangement joins TRBV7-6 to TRBJ2-3, with 7 positions matching TRBD1. The germline CDR1 and CDR2 sequences are SGHVS and FNYEAQ. After removal of 2 bases from V and 2 bases from J, the junction contained 4 bases not matched to a gene. CDR3 length: 15 amino acids. CDR3 in DNA: TGTGCCAGCAGCTTACCGGGGACAGTCACAGATACGCAGTATTTT. The encoded protein is CASSLPGTVTDTQYF.

The V call is TRBV10-3, the J call TRBJ2-1; no reliable D call. The V end was cut by 2 bases, the J end by 0 bases, with 11 bases between. Germline-derived CDR1 and CDR2 are ENHRY and SYGVKD. This CDR3 region has 16 residues. The DNA for the CDR3 is TGTGCCATCAGTGAGAGCGACCAGGCCTCCTACAATGAGCAGTTCTTC. The encoded protein is CAISESDQASYNEQFF.

The genes are TRBV6-1 and TRBJ2-1; 12 nucleotides match TRBD2. This CDR3 is 16 amino acids long. Unmatched junction bases numbered 7, after V lost 5 bases and J lost 5 bases. Germline V gives CDR1 MNHNS, CDR2 SASEGT. The DNA of the CDR3 is TGTGCCAGCAGTCGAACGGGACTAGCGGGCAACAATGAGCAGTTCTTC. Translated, it gives CASSRTGLAGNNEQFF.

The chain employs TRBV7-6 and TRBJ2-3; TRBD1 matches 7 bases. V shed 7 bases, J shed 1 base, and the junction held 11 bases outside the gene matches. The CDR3 consists of 16 residues. CDR1 is SGHVS and CDR2 is FNYEAQ in the germline V gene. CDR3 bases: TGTGCCAGCATTACTGAGAGGGGGCATGGCACAGATACGCAGTATTTT. Its protein product is CASITERGHGTDTQYF.

This clonotype was seen a few times. CDR3: CASSPFIGEQFF. The CDR3 nucleotides read TGTGCCAGTAGTCCGTTCATAGGTGAGCAGTTCTTC. The chain couples TRBV19 to TRBJ2-1; D is undetermined. Germline CDR1 is LNHDA and CDR2 is SQIVND (reference sequence). Trimming removed 5 bases at V and 9 bases at J, with 11 bases between. The CDR3 is 12 residues long.

At least ten counts were recorded for this clonotype. The V and J genes are TRBV20-1 and TRBJ2-6; D perhaps matches TRBD2 (5 bases). This CDR3 region has 18 residues. V lost 1 base to trimming and J lost 3 bases, with 19 bases between them. CDR1 and CDR2 (germline): DFQATT, SNEGSKA (reference sequence). The CDR3 loop reads CSARAGAALTNGANVLTF. CDR3 coding DNA: TGCAGTGCTAGAGCTGGAGCGGCGCTCACGAATGGGGCCAACGTCCTGACTTTC.

This clonotype has only a few counts. The chain is built from TRBV27 and TRBJ1-5, with D perhaps TRBD1 (6 bases). The CDR3 has 14 amino acids. V was cut by 5 bases and J by 3 bases, with 11 bases left in between. The germline gives CDR1 MNHEY, CDR2 SMNVEV (reference sequence). As DNA, the CDR3 is TGTGCCAGCAGTCCTCGACAGGACAATCAGCCCCAGCATTTT. Translation: CASSPRQDNQPQHF.

This clonotype has a count of ten or more. This chain connects TRBV7-8 to TRBJ2-7; D perhaps matches TRBD1 (7 bases). The V gene's germline CDR1 is SGHVS and CDR2 FQNEAQ. Trimming removed 1 base from V and 3 bases from J, with 13 bases in between. The CDR3 has 15 residues. Here the CDR3 DNA reads TGTGCCAGCAGCTTAGTCCCGCGGGACAGCTACGAGCAGTACGTC. Amino acids: CASSLVPRDSYEQYV.

This sequence joins TRBV7-9 and TRBJ2-7, with D possibly TRBD1 on 6 matching bases. Germline loops: CDR1 SEHNR, CDR2 FQNEAQ (reference sequence). This CDR3 has 14 amino acids. V lost 5 bases and J 3 bases, leaving 14 bases between the germline ends. The CDR3 nucleotides read TGTGCCAGCAGCCAGTGGGACAAACACTACGAGCAGTACGTC. This translates into CASSQWDKHYEQYV.